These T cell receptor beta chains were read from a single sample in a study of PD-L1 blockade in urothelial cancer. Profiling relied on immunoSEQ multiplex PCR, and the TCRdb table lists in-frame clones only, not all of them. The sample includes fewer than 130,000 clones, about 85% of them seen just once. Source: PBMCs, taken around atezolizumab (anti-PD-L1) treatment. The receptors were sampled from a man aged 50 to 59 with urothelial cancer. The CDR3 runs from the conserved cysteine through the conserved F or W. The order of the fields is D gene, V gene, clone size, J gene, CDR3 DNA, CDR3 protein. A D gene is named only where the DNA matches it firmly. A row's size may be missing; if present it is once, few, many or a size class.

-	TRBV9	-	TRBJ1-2	TGTGCCAGCAGCGCCGGAACAGGGTTAGGAGACTATGGCTACACCTTC	CASSAGTGLGDYGYTF
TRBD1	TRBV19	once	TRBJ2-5	TGTGCCAGTAAAGGGACAGCAATAGAGACCCAGTACTTC	CASKGTAIETQYF
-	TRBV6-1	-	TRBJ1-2	TGTGCCAGCAGTTCGGGGGGCCGCGGCTACACCTTC	CASSSGGRGYTF
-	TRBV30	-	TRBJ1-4	TGTGCCTGGAGGACTAGGGGACTTAATGAAAAACTGTTTTTT	CAWRTRGLNEKLFF
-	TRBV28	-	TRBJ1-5	TGTGCCAGCAGTTTGCGGAGTCTTTTCGCAAGTGGGTGGGGGGGCAATCAGCCCCAGCATTTT	CASSLRSLFASGWGGNQPQHF
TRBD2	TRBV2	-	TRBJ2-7	TGTGCCAGCAGCCCCCCTAGCGGGAGAGAGAACGAGCAGTACTTC	CASSPPSGRENEQYF
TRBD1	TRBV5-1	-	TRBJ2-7	TGCGCCAGCAGCCCGGGGACAGGATTTTCCTACGAGCAGTACTTC	CASSPGTGFSYEQYF
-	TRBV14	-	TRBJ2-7	TGTGCCAGCAGCCAAGATAGCGTAACCTACTACGAGCAGTACTTC	CASSQDSVTYYEQYF
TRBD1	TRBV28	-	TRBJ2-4	TGTGCCAGCACCATAATGGGACAGCCAATTCAGTACTTC	CASTIMGQPIQYF
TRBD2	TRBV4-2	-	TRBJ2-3	TGTGCCAGCAGCCAAGTTCAGCGGGAGGGAGATACGCAGTATTTT	CASSQVQREGDTQYF
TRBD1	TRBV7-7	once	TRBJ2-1	TGTGCTAGCAGCGCTTCGGGACAGGGCTATGAGCAGTTCTTC	CASSASGQGYEQFF
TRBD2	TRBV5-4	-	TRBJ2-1	TGTGCCAGCAGCTATGGACTAGCGGGAGACAATGAGCAGTTCTTC	CASSYGLAGDNEQFF
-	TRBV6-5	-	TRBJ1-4	TGTGCCAGCAGTTACGGCGGGGAAAAACTGTTTTTT	CASSYGGEKLFF
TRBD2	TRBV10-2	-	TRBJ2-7	TGCGCCAGCAGTGGGCCGGTTCGCGGGAGGGCCAGCAACGAGCAGTACTTC	CASSGPVRGRASNEQYF
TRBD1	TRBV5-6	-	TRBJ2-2	TGTGCCAGCAGCTTCTGGGGGACAGGGGCGTCGGTCGGGGAGCTGTTTTTT	CASSFWGTGASVGELFF
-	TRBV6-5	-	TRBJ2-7	TGTGCCAGCAAGACCGGAGGGGGGGACTCCTACGAGCAGTACTTC	CASKTGGGDSYEQYF
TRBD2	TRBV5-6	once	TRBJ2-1	TGTGCCAGCAGCTTGTGGGCGGGAGGGCATGAGCAGTTCTTC	CASSLWAGGHEQFF
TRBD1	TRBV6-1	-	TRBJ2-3	TGTGCCAGCAGCAGGGGGCTGACAGATACGCAGTATTTT	CASSRGLTDTQYF
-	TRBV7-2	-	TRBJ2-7	TGTGCCAGCAGCTTAGATTTGGCTAGGGGCTACGAGCAGTACTTC	CASSLDLARGYEQYF
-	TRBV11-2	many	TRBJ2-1	TGTGCCAGCAGCTTAGAGGGCAGCTCCTACAATGAGCAGTTCTTC	CASSLEGSSYNEQFF
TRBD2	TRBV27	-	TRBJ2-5	TGTGCCAGCAATTTCGGGACTACCCAAGAGACCCAGTACTTC	CASNFGTTQETQYF
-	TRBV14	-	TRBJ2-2	TGTGCCAGCAGCCCGGGGAGCGGTGGGCGGGAGCTGTTTTTT	CASSPGSGGRELFF
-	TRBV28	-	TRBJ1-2	TGTGCCAGCAGGTTGCAGGGGACCCCTAACTATGGCTACACCTTC	CASRLQGTPNYGYTF
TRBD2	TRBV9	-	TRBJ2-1	TGTGCCAGCAGCGTAGCGGCCGGGACTAGCGTCTACAATGAGCAGTTCTTC	CASSVAAGTSVYNEQFF